The 30 T cell receptor beta chains in this list originate from one sample, sequenced in a study of response to subunit inactivated influenza vaccine. MiXCR, run by TCRdb on the RT-PCR reads, gives a single entry per CDR3 protein. The sample gives about 780,000 distinct CDR3 sequences, roughly 18% of which show up once; approximately 10% is in the top ten. The specimen was PBMCs from blood, collected roughly 5 days after vaccination. These receptor sequences come from a man aged 45-60 years who received an inactivated influenza vaccine.

CDR3 DNA sequence: TGTGCCAGCAGCTTAAGGATTAGCAATCAGCCCCAGCATTTT. It translates to CASSLRISNQPQHF. The chain couples TRBV7-8 to TRBJ1-5; the D is unclear. The germline CDR1 and CDR2 sequences are SGHVS and FQNEAQ. The CDR3 contains 14 residues. The germline V and J ends were trimmed by 2 bases and 0 bases, with 5 bases remaining between them.

This clonotype has a count of ten or more. This chain links TRBV7-2 with TRBJ2-2; 11 bases line up with TRBD1. The germline gives CDR1 SGHTA, CDR2 FQGNSA. V was clipped by 3 bases and J by 9 bases; unmatched bases: 3. The CDR3 has 14 residues. DNA for the CDR3: TGTGCCAGCAGCTTGGACAGGGGGCATAGGGAGCTGTTTTTT. The encoded protein is CASSLDRGHRELFF.

In its sample, this clonotype was seen a few times. The V call is TRBV7-2, the J call TRBJ2-7; TRBD1 matches 10 bases. CDR1 and CDR2 from the germline V gene are SGHTA and FQGNSA. Trimming cost V 2 bases and J 0 bases; bases outside gene matches: 7. This CDR3 spans 17 amino acids. DNA of the CDR3: TGTGCCAGCAGCTTAATTTTGGGACAGGGGAACTCCTACGAGCAGTACTTC. This translates into CASSLILGQGNSYEQYF.

The gene calls are TRBV7-2 and TRBJ2-1; TRBD2 might be the D (7 bases). Between the trimmed V and J ends, which lost 2 bases and 6 bases, there was a span of 14 bases. From germline, CDR1 is SGHTA and CDR2 FQGNSA. The CDR3 is made up of 15 amino acids. The CDR3 loop reads CASSLSRGGPNEQFF. CDR3 nucleotide sequence: TGTGCCAGCAGCTTATCTAGGGGGGGTCCCAATGAGCAGTTCTTC.

This clonotype has more than one count but fewer than ten. This sequence joins TRBV20-1 and TRBJ2-3; D ambiguous. V lost 6 bases, J lost 7 bases, and 26 bases lay in between. Germline V CDR1 and CDR2: DFQATT, SNEGSKA (reference sequence). This CDR3 comprises 16 residues. The CDR3 spells CSAPSKRIQGGNTQYF. Written as DNA, the CDR3 is TGCAGTGCCCCGAGCAAGCGTATTCAAGGTGGAAATACGCAGTATTTT.

The V and J genes are TRBV12-3 or TRBV12-4 and TRBJ1-3; D is unclear. V dropped 0 bases and J dropped 0 bases, with 9 bases sitting between them. The CDR3 sequence is 16 residues long. The CDR3 sequence: CASSLALAASGNTIYF. The DNA of the CDR3 is TGTGCCAGCAGTTTAGCGTTGGCCGCCTCTGGAAACACCATATATTTT.

This clonotype was seen many times. V usage is TRBV4-3 and J usage is TRBJ2-1, with D unresolved. Germline assignment: CDR1 LGHNA and CDR2 YSLEER. CDR3 size: 15 residues. The ends were cut back, 4 bases at V and 8 bases at J, with 18 bases in the middle. CDR3 in amino acids: CASSPLGFPVDEQFF. DNA of the CDR3: TGCGCCAGCAGCCCTTTAGGTTTTCCCGTGGATGAGCAGTTCTTC.

There are a few counts of this clonotype. The chain is built from TRBV9 and TRBJ2-1, with 10 nucleotides matching TRBD1. Germline V gene data show CDR1 as SGDLS and CDR2 as YYNGEE. Unmatched junction bases numbered 11, after V lost 1 base and J lost 4 bases. The CDR3 is 18 amino acids. Here the CDR3 reads CASSVWDRGSGSYNEQFF. CDR3 DNA sequence: TGTGCCAGCAGCGTATGGGACAGGGGATCGGGTTCGTACAATGAGCAGTTCTTC.

This clonotype was recorded at least ten times. The chain links TRBV20-1 to TRBJ1-1; no clear D. The germline gives CDR1 DFQATT, CDR2 SNEGSKA (reference sequence). Between the trimmed V and J ends, which lost 2 bases and 5 bases, there was a span of 9 bases. This CDR3 region has 12 residues. This CDR3 reads CSARPSMTEAFF. For the CDR3, the DNA is TGCAGTGCTAGACCCAGTATGACTGAAGCTTTCTTT.

The chain is built from TRBV6-5 and TRBJ2-7, with a possible D match to TRBD2 (6 bases). Trimming cost V 0 bases and J 0 bases, with 12 bases left between them. Germline loops: CDR1 MNHEY, CDR2 SVGAGI. The CDR3 length is 16 residues. CDR3 DNA: TGTGCCAGCAGTTACTCTCTCCTCGGGAGCTCCTACGAGCAGTACTTC. Translated, it gives CASSYSLLGSSYEQYF.

This clonotype was seen a few times. This chain links TRBV19 with TRBJ2-6; TRBD2 matches 12 bases. This CDR3 is built from 18 residues. The junction had 6 bases not matched to a gene; V was cut back by 6 bases and J by 0 bases. From germline, CDR1 is LNHDA and CDR2 SQIVND (reference sequence). In DNA, the CDR3 is TGTGCCAGTAGCCATCGGACTAGCGGGATCTCTGGGGCCAACGTCCTGACTTTC. Protein product: CASSHRTSGISGANVLTF.

The V and J genes are TRBV7-2 and TRBJ1-6, with TRBD1 matching over 7 bases. J gave up 9 bases and V 3 bases, and 14 bases lay outside the gene matches. The CDR3 extends over 17 amino acids. Germline-derived CDR1 and CDR2 are SGHTA and FQGNSA. Written as DNA, the CDR3 is TGTGCCAGCAGCTTCGCCCCCCCACAGGGGACGGGTTCACCCCTCCACTTT. This encodes CASSFAPPQGTGSPLHF.

This rearrangement joins TRBV20-1 to TRBJ2-2; 9 nucleotides align to TRBD1. The CDR3 contains 16 residues. V shed 0 bases, J shed 6 bases, and the junction held 8 bases outside the gene matches. In germline, CDR1 is DFQATT, CDR2 SNEGSKA (reference sequence). The CDR3 DNA reads TGCAGTGCTAGAGATTTGAACAGGGGGCTGGCCGGGGAGCTGTTTTTT. Translation: CSARDLNRGLAGELFF.

The chain carries TRBV7-7 and TRBJ2-5, with 10 positions matching TRBD2. The CDR3 is 16 residues long. The V gene's germline CDR1 is SSHAT and CDR2 FNYEAQ (reference sequence). The trim removed 1 base at V and 4 bases at J, leaving 6 bases unmatched. CDR3 DNA: TGTGCCAGCAGCTTAGAGCGAGCGGGAGGGGGAGAGACCCAGTACTTC. Translated, it gives CASSLERAGGGETQYF.

This clonotype was seen a few times. The J gene is TRBJ2-3, the V gene TRBV20-1, with 10 bases that match TRBD2. CDR1 is DFQATT, CDR2 SNEGSKA, per germline (reference sequence). CDR3 length: 16 amino acids. V trimming: 0 bases; J trimming: 5 bases; junction bases outside the gene matches: 8. In nucleotides, the CDR3 is TGCAGTGCTAGAGATCTGCTAGCGGGAGCGGGAGATACGCAGTATTTT. Residues: CSARDLLAGAGDTQYF.

This clonotype has more than one count but fewer than ten. The chain couples TRBV7-9 to TRBJ2-7; 8 nucleotides agree with TRBD1. Trimming cost V 6 bases and J 7 bases; bases outside gene matches: 8. This CDR3 region has 13 residues. Looked up from germline, CDR1 is SEHNR and CDR2 is FQNEAQ (reference sequence). This CDR3 reads CASRGQGSGEQYF. CDR3 coding DNA: TGTGCCAGCAGAGGACAGGGTTCGGGGGAGCAGTACTTC.

The V call is TRBV30, the J call TRBJ2-1; 13 bases match TRBD2. The ends lost 0 bases at V and 5 bases at J; junction bases unmatched: 1. This CDR3 is 15 amino acids long. Germline V gene sequence: CDR1 GTSNPN, CDR2 SVGIG (reference sequence). The CDR3: CAWSVGLAGHNEQFF. For the CDR3, the DNA is TGTGCCTGGAGTGTGGGACTAGCGGGACACAATGAGCAGTTCTTC.

This clonotype has only a few counts. The rearrangement joins TRBV7-8 to TRBJ2-3; D perhaps matches TRBD1 (7 bases). CDR3 length equals 16 residues. Trimming took off 0 bases at V and 5 bases at J, with 15 bases between the two ends. Germline assignment: CDR1 SGHVS and CDR2 FQNEAQ. For the CDR3, the DNA is TGTGCCAGCAGCTTAGCTCCAGGAGGGGGCGTAGATACGCAGTATTTT. This sequence encodes CASSLAPGGGVDTQYF.

This chain links TRBV6-5 with TRBJ2-5; a possible D gene is TRBD2 (6 bases). Trimming stripped 2 bases from V and 0 bases from J, with 13 bases between. The germline V gene encodes CDR1 MNHEY and CDR2 SVGAGI. CDR3 length: 16 residues. The CDR3 sequence: CASSYGGTANQETQYF. The CDR3 nucleotides are TGTGCCAGCAGTTACGGGGGGACGGCGAACCAAGAGACCCAGTACTTC.

The gene calls are TRBV5-1 and TRBJ1-1; no firm D call. There are 14 residues in the CDR3. CDR1 and CDR2 from the germline V gene are SGHRS and YFSETQ. V lost 3 bases, J lost 10 bases, and 19 bases lay in between. The CDR3 is CASSSVLSNAAAFF. The CDR3 DNA reads TGCGCCAGCAGCTCGGTTTTGTCAAACGCTGCAGCTTTCTTT.

This chain connects TRBV7-9 to TRBJ2-7; the match to TRBD2 covers 14 bases. The trim removed 6 bases at V and 1 base at J, leaving 2 bases unmatched. This CDR3 comprises 15 residues. Per germline, CDR1 SEHNR and CDR2 FQNEAQ (reference sequence). CDR3: CASRRLAGGSYEQYF. The CDR3 coding sequence is TGTGCCAGCAGACGACTAGCGGGAGGGTCCTACGAGCAGTACTTC. Filled out from reference TRBV7-9 and TRBJ2-7, the complete variable domain reads DTGVSQNPRHKITKRGQNVTFRCDPISEHNRLYWYRQTLGQGPEFLTYFQNEAQLEKSRLLSDRFSAERPKGSFSTLEIQRTEQGDSAMYLCASRRLAGGSYEQYFGPGTRLTVT.

The rearrangement links TRBV20-1 to TRBJ2-5; possibly TRBD1 or TRBD2 for D (6 bases each). The CDR3 runs 17 residues. Trimming took 3 bases from V and 2 from J, leaving 22 bases between them. CDR1 and CDR2 from the germline V gene are DFQATT and SNEGSKA (reference sequence). The CDR3 DNA follows: TGCAGTGCTAGCCCTTTGGGCGGGGACATACAACAAGAGACCCAGTACTTC. Residues: CSASPLGGDIQQETQYF.

This clonotype was observed many times. The gene calls are TRBV20-1 and TRBJ1-2; TRBD1 aligns across 10 bases. The CDR3 has 13 amino acids. The trim removed 6 bases at V and 5 bases at J, leaving 6 bases unmatched. Germline loops: CDR1 DFQATT, CDR2 SNEGSKA (reference sequence). This chain's CDR3 is CSASGQGVYGYTF. As DNA, the CDR3 is TGCAGTGCCAGCGGACAGGGGGTTTATGGCTACACCTTC.

Details on this clonotype: A read error is likely here: a far larger clone is one base away. The chain carries TRBV5-1 and TRBJ2-5; D remains ambiguous. V lost 3 bases and J lost 3, with 3 bases in between. In germline, CDR1 is SGHRS, CDR2 YFSETQ. The CDR3 has 11 residues. As DNA, the CDR3 is TGCGCCAGCAGCTGGGAAGAGACCCAGTACTTC. Its translation: CASSWEETQYF.

This clonotype was seen a single time. The V gene is TRBV5-1, the J gene TRBJ2-5; 7 bases agree with TRBD2. The V and J ends lost 3 bases and 2 bases, in that order; junction bases with no gene match: 7. Germline-derived CDR1 and CDR2 are SGHRS and YFSETQ. The CDR3 runs 15 residues. The CDR3 here is CASSWPGGLQETQYF. The CDR3 region has the DNA TGCGCCAGCAGCTGGCCGGGGGGACTACAAGAGACCCAGTACTTC.

This clonotype was seen many times. This chain links TRBV12-3 or TRBV12-4 with TRBJ2-3, with D unclear. CDR3 size: 13 residues. Trimming stripped 3 bases from V and 2 bases from J, with 6 bases between. In DNA form, the CDR3 reads TGTGCCAGCAGTTTGGGCTACACAGATACGCAGTATTTT. It specifies CASSLGYTDTQYF.

The sample holds a few counts of this clonotype. The V and J genes are TRBV29-1 and TRBJ2-7; no firm D call. Germline assignment: CDR1 SQVTM and CDR2 ANQGSEA. The CDR3 has 14 residues. V was clipped by 6 bases and J by 2 bases, with 17 bases between them. As DNA, the CDR3 is TGCAGCGTAGTGAGATGGTCTCCCACCTACGAGCAGTACTTC. This gives the protein CSVVRWSPTYEQYF.

This clonotype was observed a few times. The chain combines TRBV7-3 with TRBJ2-1; TRBD2 agrees at 8 bases. Losses at the gene ends were 5 bases for V and 7 bases for J; bases not matched to a gene: 7. Germline V gives CDR1 SGHTA, CDR2 FQGTGA. This CDR3 region has 14 residues. The CDR3 DNA is TGTGCCAGCAGCCAAAGCGGGAGCCTAAATGAGCAGTTCTTC. It yields the protein CASSQSGSLNEQFF. The variable domain in full, completed from reference TRBV7-3 and TRBJ2-1, reads GAGVSQTPSNKVTEKGKYVELRCDPISGHTALYWYRQSLGQGPEFLIYFQGTGAADDSGLPNDRFFAVRPEGSVSTLKIQRTERGDSAVYLCASSQSGSLNEQFFGPGTRLTVL.

The rearrangement links TRBV25-1 to TRBJ1-3; perhaps TRBD1 as D (6 bases). The CDR3 runs 15 residues. V shed 6 bases and J shed 0 bases, with 12 bases lying between them. CDR1 is MGHDK, CDR2 SYGVNS, per germline. The CDR3 here is CASRQTGSSGNTIYF. The DNA of the CDR3 is TGTGCCAGCAGACAGACAGGCTCCTCTGGAAACACCATATATTTT.

Only a few counts were recorded for this clonotype. V gene TRBV29-1 combines with J gene TRBJ1-2, with D hard to call. Trimming shortened V by 1 base and J by 2 bases, and 2 bases separated the two germline ends. CDR1 is SQVTM and CDR2 is ANQGSEA in the germline V gene. The CDR3 is 11 amino acids. The DNA of the CDR3 is TGCAGCGTTGAAGGGAACTATGGCTACACCTTC. Encoded protein: CSVEGNYGYTF.